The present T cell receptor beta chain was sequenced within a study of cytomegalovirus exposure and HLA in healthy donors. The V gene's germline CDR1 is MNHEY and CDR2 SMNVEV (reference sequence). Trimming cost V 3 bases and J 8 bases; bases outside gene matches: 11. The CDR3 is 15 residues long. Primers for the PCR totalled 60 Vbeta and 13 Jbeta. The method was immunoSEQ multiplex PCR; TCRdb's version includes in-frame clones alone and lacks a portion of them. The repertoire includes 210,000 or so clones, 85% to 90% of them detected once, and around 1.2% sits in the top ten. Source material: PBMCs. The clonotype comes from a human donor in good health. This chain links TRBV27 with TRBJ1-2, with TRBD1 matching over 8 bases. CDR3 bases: TGTGCCAGCAGTTTCGGGACAGGTTACTTGAGAGGCTACACCTTC. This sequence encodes CASSFGTGYLRGYTF.